This TCR beta chain was retrieved from a study of blood T cell repertoires in COVID-19. Study information: PBMCs, B-cell-depleted T cells, or T cells were the source of the cDNA or gDNA that made up the material.

Original handling: Reference gene primers were amplified, and this amplification served to estimate nucleated cell counts. Method: immunoSEQ multiplex PCR; TCRdb's copy keeps in-frame clones and lacks some. Clonal size and the V and J genes are those of that table, whereas D and trimming came from the DNA. This sample has tens of thousands of clones; around 86% occur once, and the top ten carry about 25%. The V gene's germline CDR1 is MNHNY and CDR2 SVGAGI (reference sequence). Unmatched junction bases numbered 11, after V lost 6 bases and J lost 6 bases. The CDR3 spans 16 residues. The sequencing sample was made of peripheral blood. The chain recombines TRBV6-6 with TRBJ2-2; 9 nucleotides line up with TRBD1. This clonotype originated in a man aged 50-59 years with active or convalescent COVID-19. CDR3 sequence reads: CASSHPQGADAGELFF. For the CDR3, the DNA is TGTGCCAGCAGCCACCCACAGGGGGCCGACGCCGGGGAGCTGTTTTTT.